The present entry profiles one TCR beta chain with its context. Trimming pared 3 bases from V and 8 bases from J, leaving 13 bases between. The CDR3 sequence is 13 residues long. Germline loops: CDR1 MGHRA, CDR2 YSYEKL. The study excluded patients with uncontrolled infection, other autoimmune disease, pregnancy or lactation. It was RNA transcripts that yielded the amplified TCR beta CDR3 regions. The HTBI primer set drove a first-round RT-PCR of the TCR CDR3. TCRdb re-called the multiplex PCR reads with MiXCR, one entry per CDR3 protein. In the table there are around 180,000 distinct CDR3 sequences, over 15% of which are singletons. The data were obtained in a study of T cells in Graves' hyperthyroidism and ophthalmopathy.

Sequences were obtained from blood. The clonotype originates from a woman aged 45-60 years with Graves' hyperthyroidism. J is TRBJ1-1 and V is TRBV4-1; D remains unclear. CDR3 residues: CASSQAVSREAFF. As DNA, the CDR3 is TGCGCCAGCAGCCAGGCTGTGTCCAGAGAAGCTTTCTTT.